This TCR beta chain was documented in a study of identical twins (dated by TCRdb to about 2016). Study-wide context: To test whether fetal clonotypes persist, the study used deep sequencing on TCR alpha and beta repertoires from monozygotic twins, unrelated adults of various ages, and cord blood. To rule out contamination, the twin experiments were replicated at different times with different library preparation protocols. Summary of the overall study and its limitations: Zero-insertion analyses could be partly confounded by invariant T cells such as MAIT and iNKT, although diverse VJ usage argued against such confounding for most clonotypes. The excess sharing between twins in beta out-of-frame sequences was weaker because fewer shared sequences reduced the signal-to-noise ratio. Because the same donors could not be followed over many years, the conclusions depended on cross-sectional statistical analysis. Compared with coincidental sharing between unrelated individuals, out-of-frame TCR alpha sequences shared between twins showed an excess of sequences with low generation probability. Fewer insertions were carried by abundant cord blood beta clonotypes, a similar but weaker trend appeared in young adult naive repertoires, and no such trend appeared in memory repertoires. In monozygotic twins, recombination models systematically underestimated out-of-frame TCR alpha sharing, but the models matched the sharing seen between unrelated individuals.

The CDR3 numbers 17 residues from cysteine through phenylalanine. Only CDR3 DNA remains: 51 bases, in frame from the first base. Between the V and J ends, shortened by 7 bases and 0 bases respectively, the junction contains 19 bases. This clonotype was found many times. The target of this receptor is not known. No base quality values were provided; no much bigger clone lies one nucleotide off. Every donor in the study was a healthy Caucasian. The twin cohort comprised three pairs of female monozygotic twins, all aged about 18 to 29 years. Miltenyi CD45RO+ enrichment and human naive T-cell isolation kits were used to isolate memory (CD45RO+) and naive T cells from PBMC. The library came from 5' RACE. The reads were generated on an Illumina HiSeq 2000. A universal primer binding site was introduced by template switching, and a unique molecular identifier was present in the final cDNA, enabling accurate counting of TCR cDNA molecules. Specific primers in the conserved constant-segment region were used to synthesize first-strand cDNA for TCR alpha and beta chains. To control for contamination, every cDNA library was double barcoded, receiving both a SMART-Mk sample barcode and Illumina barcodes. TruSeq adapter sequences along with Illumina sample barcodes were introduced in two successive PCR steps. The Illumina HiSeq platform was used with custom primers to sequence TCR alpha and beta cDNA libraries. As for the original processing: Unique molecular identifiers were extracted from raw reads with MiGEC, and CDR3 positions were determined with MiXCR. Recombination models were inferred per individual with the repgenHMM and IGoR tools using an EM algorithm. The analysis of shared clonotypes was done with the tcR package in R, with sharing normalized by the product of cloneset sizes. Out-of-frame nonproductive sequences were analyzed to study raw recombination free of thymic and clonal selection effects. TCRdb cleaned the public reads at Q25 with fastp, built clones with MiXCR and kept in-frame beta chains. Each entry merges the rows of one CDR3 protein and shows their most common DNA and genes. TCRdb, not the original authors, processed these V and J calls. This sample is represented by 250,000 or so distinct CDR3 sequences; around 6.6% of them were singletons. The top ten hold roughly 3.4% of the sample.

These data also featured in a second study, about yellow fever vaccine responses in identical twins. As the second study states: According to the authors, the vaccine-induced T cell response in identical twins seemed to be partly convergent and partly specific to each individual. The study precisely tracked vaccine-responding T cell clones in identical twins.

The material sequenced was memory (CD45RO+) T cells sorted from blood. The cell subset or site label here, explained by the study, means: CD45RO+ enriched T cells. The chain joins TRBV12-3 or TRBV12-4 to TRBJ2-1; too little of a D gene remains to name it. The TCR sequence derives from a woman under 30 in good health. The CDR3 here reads CASTNMIGRSSYNEQFF. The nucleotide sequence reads TGTGCCAGCACTAATATGATCGGCAGGAGCTCCTACAATGAGCAGTTCTTC.